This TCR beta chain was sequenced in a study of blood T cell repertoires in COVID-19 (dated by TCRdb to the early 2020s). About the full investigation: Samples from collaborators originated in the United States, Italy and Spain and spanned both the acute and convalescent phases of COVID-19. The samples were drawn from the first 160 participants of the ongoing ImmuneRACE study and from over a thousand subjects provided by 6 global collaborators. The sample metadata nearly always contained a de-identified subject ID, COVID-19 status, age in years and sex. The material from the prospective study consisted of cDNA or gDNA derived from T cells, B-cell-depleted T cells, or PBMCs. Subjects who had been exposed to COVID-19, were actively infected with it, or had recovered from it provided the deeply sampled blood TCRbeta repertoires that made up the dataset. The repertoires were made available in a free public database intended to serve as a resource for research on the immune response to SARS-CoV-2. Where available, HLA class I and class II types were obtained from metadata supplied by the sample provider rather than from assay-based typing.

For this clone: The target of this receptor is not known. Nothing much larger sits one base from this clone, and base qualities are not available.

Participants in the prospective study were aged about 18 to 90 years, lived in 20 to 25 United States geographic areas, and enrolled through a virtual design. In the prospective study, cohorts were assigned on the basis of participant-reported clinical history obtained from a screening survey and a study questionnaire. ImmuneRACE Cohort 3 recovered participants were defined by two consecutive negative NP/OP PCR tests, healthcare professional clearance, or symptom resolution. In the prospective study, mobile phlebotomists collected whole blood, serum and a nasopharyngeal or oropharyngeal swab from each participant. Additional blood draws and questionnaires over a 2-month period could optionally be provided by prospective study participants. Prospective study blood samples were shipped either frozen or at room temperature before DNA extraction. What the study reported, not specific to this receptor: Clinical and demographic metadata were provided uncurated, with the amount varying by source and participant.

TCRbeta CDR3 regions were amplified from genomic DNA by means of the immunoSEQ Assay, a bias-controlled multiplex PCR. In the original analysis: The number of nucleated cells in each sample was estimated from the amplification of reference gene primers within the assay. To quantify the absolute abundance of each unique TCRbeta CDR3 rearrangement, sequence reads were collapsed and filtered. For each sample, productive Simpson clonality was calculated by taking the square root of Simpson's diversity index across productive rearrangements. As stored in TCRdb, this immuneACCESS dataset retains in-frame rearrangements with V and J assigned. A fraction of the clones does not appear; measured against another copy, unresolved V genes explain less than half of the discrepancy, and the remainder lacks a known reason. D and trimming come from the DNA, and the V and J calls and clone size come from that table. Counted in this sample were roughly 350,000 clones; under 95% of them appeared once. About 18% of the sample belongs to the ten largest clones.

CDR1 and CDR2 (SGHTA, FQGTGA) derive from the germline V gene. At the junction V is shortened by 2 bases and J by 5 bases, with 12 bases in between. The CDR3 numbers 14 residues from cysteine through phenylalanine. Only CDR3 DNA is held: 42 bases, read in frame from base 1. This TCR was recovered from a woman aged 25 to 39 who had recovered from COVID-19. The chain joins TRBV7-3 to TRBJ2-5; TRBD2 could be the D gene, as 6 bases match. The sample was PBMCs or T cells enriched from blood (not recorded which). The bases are TGTGCCAGCAGCTTACGGAGGGATTGGGAGACCCAGTACTTC. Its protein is CASSLRRDWETQYF. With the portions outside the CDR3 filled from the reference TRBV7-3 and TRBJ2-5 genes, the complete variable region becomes GAGVSQTPSNKVTEKGKYVELRCDPISGHTALYWYRQSLGQGPEFLIYFQGTGAADDSGLPNDRFFAVRPEGSVSTLKIQRTERGDSAVYLCASSLRRDWETQYFGPGTRLLVL.